These 20 T cell receptor beta chains were all obtained from the same sample, sequenced in a study of T cells after yellow fever vaccination. TCRdb analysed the 5' RACE reads with MiXCR anew, one entry per CDR3 protein. Altogether more than 350,000 distinct CDR3 sequences are present, approximately 10% being singletons, with the ten largest covering roughly 18%. The sample here was PBMCs, taken on the day of the first yellow fever vaccination. These receptors came from a man aged 18 to 29 who received the YFV17D yellow fever vaccine.

This clonotype came up many times. Mismatch with germline at one junction end may stem from a read error. This rearrangement joins TRBV5-1 to TRBJ2-5; the D gene is possibly TRBD1 (5 bases). This CDR3 spans 13 amino acids. Germline CDR1 and CDR2: SGHRS and YFSETQ. The CDR3 DNA reads as TGTGCCAGCAGCTTTGGCAGGGAAGAGACCCAGTACTTC. Translating it yields CASSFGREETQYF. Together with reference TRBV5-1 and TRBJ2-5, the CDR3 gives the full variable domain: KAGVTQTPRYLIKTRGQQVTLSCSPISGHRSVSWYQQTPGQGLQFLFEYFSETQRNKGNFPGRFSGRQFSNSRSEMNVSTLELGDSALYLCASSFGREETQYFGPGTRLLVL.

This clonotype is termed medium-sized. The chain couples TRBV5-6 to TRBJ2-3; D perhaps matches TRBD2 (5 bases). V shed 1 base and J shed 5 bases, with 17 bases lying between them. The germline V gene encodes CDR1 SGHDT and CDR2 YYEEEE. CDR3 size: 16 residues. CDR3 bases: TGTGCCAGCAGCTTGACGGACGGGAACCGAGTAGATACGCAGTATTTT. It specifies CASSLTDGNRVDTQYF. Together with reference TRBV5-6 and TRBJ2-3, the CDR3 gives the full variable domain: DAGVTQSPTHLIKTRGQQVTLRCSPKSGHDTVSWYQQALGQGPQFIFQYYEEEERQRGNFPDRFSGHQFPNYSSELNVNALLLGDSALYLCASSLTDGNRVDTQYFGPGTRLTVL.

This clonotype was observed many times. The V and J genes are TRBV13 and TRBJ2-1; D is undetermined. The CDR3 runs 13 residues. V was cut by 3 bases and J by 4 bases, with 7 bases left in between. Germline V gives CDR1 PRHDT, CDR2 FYEKMQ (reference sequence). The CDR3 here is CASSFLRYNEQFF. CDR3 coding DNA: TGTGCCAGCAGCTTCCTTCGATACAATGAGCAGTTCTTC.

Only a few counts were recorded for this clonotype. This sequence joins TRBV4-1 and TRBJ2-6; 8 positions agree with TRBD1. The V and J ends lost 8 bases and 2 bases, in that order; junction bases with no gene match: 11. The CDR3 consists of 17 residues. Looked up from germline, CDR1 is MGHRA and CDR2 is YSYEKL. CDR3 in amino acids: CASGNGQGAAGANVLTF. The CDR3 nucleotides are TGCGCCAGCGGGAATGGACAGGGAGCGGCTGGGGCCAACGTCCTGACTTTC.

The rearrangement joins TRBV27 to TRBJ1-1, with D perhaps TRBD1 (6 bases). CDR3 length: 16 amino acids. Deletions cut 5 bases from V and 7 bases from J, with 23 bases between. CDR1 and CDR2 from the germline V gene are MNHEY and SMNVEV (reference sequence). The CDR3 reads CASSPQDRFPVGEAFF. The CDR3 coding sequence is TGTGCCAGCAGTCCACAGGACAGATTCCCGGTTGGTGAAGCTTTCTTT.

This chain joins TRBV24-1 and TRBJ2-5; D not resolved. Trimming took off 4 bases at V and 1 base at J, with 9 bases between the two ends. The germline V gene has CDR1 KGHDR and CDR2 SFDVKD. The CDR3 consists of 14 residues. CDR3 in DNA: TGTGCCACCAGTGACTCGACGCTCCAAGAGACCCAGTACTTC. It is translated as CATSDSTLQETQYF.

This clonotype turned up a few times. This chain links TRBV5-4 with TRBJ2-2; 10 bases agree with TRBD1. CDR1 and CDR2 from the germline V gene are SGHNT and YYREEE (reference sequence). V dropped 3 bases and J dropped 5; count of bases not matched to a gene: 16. CDR3 length: 19 amino acids. CDR3 sequence (DNA): TGTGCCAGCAGCTCAGGACCCGGGACAGGGGTGCTGAAAACCGGGGAGCTGTTTTTT. Translation: CASSSGPGTGVLKTGELFF.

The genes are TRBV29-1 and TRBJ1-4; 10 bases are a match to TRBD1. The CDR3 contains 15 residues. V was clipped by 5 bases and J by 5 bases; unmatched bases: 8. The germline V gene encodes CDR1 SQVTM and CDR2 ANQGSEA. CDR3 DNA sequence: TGCAGCGTTCTCTGGAGGACAGGGGGAAATGAAAAACTGTTTTTT. Translating gives CSVLWRTGGNEKLFF.

The rearrangement uses TRBV11-2 and TRBJ2-3; possibly TRBD2 for D (6 bases). This CDR3 comprises 15 residues. Trimming took 4 bases from V and 2 from J, leaving 13 bases between them. Germline CDR1 SGHAT, CDR2 FQNNGV. CDR3 amino acids: CASSSAGRTTDTQYF. CDR3 nucleotides: TGTGCCAGCAGCTCCGCGGGGAGGACCACAGATACGCAGTATTTT.

The CDR3 DNA follows: TGCAGTGCTAGCGGACCAGGGGGTGAGACCCAGTACTTC. Its translation: CSASGPGGETQYF. The chain joins TRBV20-1 to TRBJ2-5; 7 nucleotides match TRBD1. Germline trimming cut 3 bases from V and 5 bases from J; bases unmatched to any gene: 6. The length of the CDR3 is 13 residues. From germline, CDR1 is DFQATT and CDR2 SNEGSKA (reference sequence).

The chain uses TRBV12-5 and TRBJ2-7; TRBD1 is a possible D gene (6 bases). Deletions cut 8 bases from V and 10 bases from J, with 21 bases between. CDR3 length: 13 residues. The germline V gene has CDR1 LGHNT and CDR2 FRNRAP. The CDR3: CASSNRVGNYQYF. Written as DNA, the CDR3 is TGTGCTAGTTCCAACAGGGTGGGTAACTACCAGTACTTC.

The V gene is TRBV5-4, the J gene TRBJ2-1; D assignment may be TRBD1 or TRBD2 (5 bases each). V lost 0 bases to trimming and J lost 0 bases, with 10 bases between them. CDR1 and CDR2 from the germline V gene are SGHNT and YYREEE (reference sequence). There are 16 residues in the CDR3. Written as DNA, the CDR3 is TGTGCCAGCAGCTTGGTTATCGGGGCCTCCTACAATGAGCAGTTCTTC. Translating it yields CASSLVIGASYNEQFF.

The gene calls are TRBV30 and TRBJ1-2, with TRBD1 matching over 7 bases. The CDR3 length is 13 residues. CDR1 and CDR2 (germline): GTSNPN, SVGIG (reference sequence). The V and J ends lost 4 bases and 3 bases, in that order; junction bases with no gene match: 5. The CDR3 protein is CAWNPGTDYGYTF. DNA of the CDR3: TGTGCCTGGAACCCCGGGACAGACTATGGCTACACCTTC. Full variable domain (missing parts from reference TRBV30 and TRBJ1-2): SQTIHQWPATLVQPVGSPLSLECTVEGTSNPNLYWYRQAAGRGLQLLFYSVGIGQISSEVPQNLSASRPQDRQFILSSKKLLLSDSGFYLCAWNPGTDYGYTFGSGTRLTVV.

This chain connects TRBV11-2 to TRBJ1-1, with 7 bases that match TRBD1. The junction had 7 bases not matched to a gene; V was cut back by 5 bases and J by 7 bases. The CDR3 spans 13 residues. Germline assignment: CDR1 SGHAT and CDR2 FQNNGV. The CDR3 region is CASSPQTGNEAFF. The CDR3 DNA sequence: TGTGCCAGCAGCCCCCAGACAGGGAATGAAGCTTTCTTT. The full variable domain, its missing parts supplied by reference TRBV11-2 and TRBJ1-1, is EAGVAQSPRYKIIEKRQSVAFWCNPISGHATLYWYQQILGQGPKLLIQFQNNGVVDDSQLPKDRFSAERLKGVDSTLKIQPAKLEDSAVYLCASSPQTGNEAFFGQGTRLTVV.

The rearrangement joins TRBV9 to TRBJ1-4; tentatively, D is TRBD1 (6 bases). The CDR3 has 18 residues. The germline gives CDR1 SGDLS, CDR2 YYNGEE. Trimming left V 4 bases short and J 4 bases short, with 23 bases between. CDR3 residues: CASSPGHTAGGGNEKLFF. The CDR3 DNA reads as TGTGCCAGCAGCCCGGGACATACAGCAGGAGGGGGTAATGAAAAACTGTTTTTT. The whole variable domain, remainder taken from reference TRBV9 and TRBJ1-4, is DSGVTQTPKHLITATGQRVTLRCSPRSGDLSVYWYQQSLDQGLQFLIQYYNGEERAKGNILERFSAQQFPDLHSELNLSSLELGDSALYFCASSPGHTAGGGNEKLFFGSGTQLSVL.

This clonotype was seen a few times. The rearrangement uses TRBV24-1 and TRBJ2-1; maybe TRBD2 (6 bases). The germline V gene encodes CDR1 KGHDR and CDR2 SFDVKD. CDR3 length equals 16 residues. V lost 0 bases and J lost 8, with 16 bases in between. Here the CDR3 reads CATSDLPGEVVDEQFF. Here the CDR3 DNA reads TGTGCCACCAGTGATTTGCCGGGGGAGGTTGTGGATGAGCAGTTCTTC.

The gene calls are TRBV7-6 and TRBJ2-1; the match to TRBD2 covers 9 bases. V trimming: 4 bases; J trimming: 0 bases; junction bases outside the gene matches: 7. CDR3 size: 17 residues. CDR1 and CDR2 from the germline V gene are SGHVS and FNYEAQ. The chain's CDR3 is CASSSLGRGGSYNEQFF. The CDR3 DNA reads as TGTGCCAGCAGCTCATTGGGGCGGGGGGGCTCCTACAATGAGCAGTTCTTC.

The chain links TRBV27 to TRBJ1-5; tentative D call: TRBD1 (5 bases). The CDR3 sequence is 15 residues long. The V gene's germline CDR1 is MNHEY and CDR2 SMNVEV (reference sequence). V gave up 6 bases and J gave up 6 bases, with 18 bases separating them. CDR3 nucleotides: TGTGCCAGCAGACCCGGGACGGCGGTCCCTCAGCCCCAGCATTTT. Encoded protein: CASRPGTAVPQPQHF.

This rearrangement joins TRBV12-3 or TRBV12-4 to TRBJ1-1; tentatively, D is TRBD1 (6 bases). The CDR3 loop spans 14 amino acids. V lost 7 bases and J 4 bases, leaving 16 bases between the germline ends. CDR3 in DNA: TGTGCCAGCATCGGGGCAGGGGTTGGCACTGAAGCTTTCTTT. This encodes CASIGAGVGTEAFF.

The V and J genes are TRBV5-8 and TRBJ2-5, with TRBD2 matching 9 bases. The CDR3 consists of 15 residues. Germline V CDR1 and CDR2: SGHTS, YDEGEE. With V trimmed by 1 base and J by 5 bases, 6 bases remained unmatched. CDR3 coding DNA: TGTGCCAGCAGCTTGTGGGCGGGGGGGCACGAGACCCAGTACTTC. Its protein product is CASSLWAGGHETQYF.